Below, 13 T cell receptor beta chains from the same sample are listed, as sequenced in a study of T-cell memory formation after mild COVID-19. TCRdb used MiXCR to reprocess the 5' RACE reads, holding one entry per CDR3 protein. Here the sample spans about 270,000 distinct CDR3 sequences, approximately 18% being singletons. The sample consisted of PBMCs or a T cell subset sorted from them (not recorded which). These receptors all come from a man aged 18 to 30 who had mild COVID-19 (a few samples of this study predate the infection). Cell type and time point are not known.

V is TRBV28 and J is TRBJ1-5; D unresolved. The V gene's germline CDR1 is MDHEN and CDR2 SYDVKM. The CDR3 contains 13 residues. V was clipped by 8 bases and J by 3 bases, with 11 bases between them. The CDR3 DNA follows: TGTGCCAGCGGCGGCCAATTCAATCAGCCCCAGCATTTT. Its protein is CASGGQFNQPQHF.

This clonotype turned up a few times. The chain uses TRBV6-2 or TRBV6-3 and TRBJ2-2; maybe TRBD2 (7 bases). The CDR3 has 15 amino acids. Trimming pared 7 bases from V and 3 bases from J, leaving 15 bases between. Germline V gives CDR1 MNHEY, CDR2 SVGEGT. The CDR3 DNA reads as TGTGCCAGCACCGGCGGGGGCGCGGACACCGGGGAGCTGTTTTTT. Translating gives CASTGGGADTGELFF.

This rearrangement joins TRBV20-1 to TRBJ1-4; D is uncertain. Germline-derived CDR1 and CDR2 are DFQATT and SNEGSKA (reference sequence). CDR3 length equals 14 residues. The V and J ends lost 0 bases and 8 bases respectively, with 13 bases between them. CDR3 nucleotide sequence: TGCAGTGCTAGAGATCGGAGAAGTAGGGAAAAACTGTTTTTT. Its translation is CSARDRRSREKLFF.

This clonotype appeared a few times. The V gene is TRBV10-3, the J gene TRBJ1-1, with 7 bases matching TRBD1. Trimming removed 11 bases from V and 6 bases from J; junction bases left unmatched: 6. This CDR3 has 11 residues. The germline V gene encodes CDR1 ENHRY and CDR2 SYGVKD. In nucleotides, the CDR3 is TGTGCCGTCACTACAGGGGCTGAAGCTTTCTTT. Residues: CAVTTGAEAFF.

This clonotype occurred a few times. The CDR3 sequence: CASSSGLATYEQYF. CDR3 DNA sequence: TGTGCCAGCAGCTCGGGACTAGCAACCTACGAGCAGTACTTC. The J gene is TRBJ2-7, the V gene TRBV7-9, with 9 bases aligning to TRBD2. CDR1 and CDR2 from the germline V gene are SEHNR and FQNEAQ (reference sequence). The CDR3 covers 14 residues. The ends lost 4 bases at V and 2 bases at J; junction bases unmatched: 3.

This clonotype was seen a few times. This CDR3 reads CASSYSEETGLREDEQYV. CDR3 DNA: TGTGCCAGCAGTTACTCAGAGGAGACGGGTCTTAGAGAGGACGAGCAGTACGTC. This sequence joins TRBV6-2 or TRBV6-3 and TRBJ2-7, with no clear D. This CDR3 contains 18 residues. V lost 0 bases and J lost 5, with 23 bases in between. From germline, CDR1 is MNHEY and CDR2 SVGEGT.

The CDR3: CASSPPYGQVQDNEQFF. CDR3 DNA: TGTGCCAGCAGCCCGCCGTATGGGCAAGTTCAGGACAATGAGCAGTTCTTC. The chain carries TRBV7-9 and TRBJ2-1; D gene unclear. Germline V gene data show CDR1 as SEHNR and CDR2 as FQNEAQ (reference sequence). The ends were cut back, 5 bases at V and 5 bases at J, with 22 bases in the middle. The CDR3 loop spans 17 amino acids.

This clonotype occurred many times. The chain uses TRBV7-2 and TRBJ1-2; D possibly corresponds to TRBD1 (6 bases). This CDR3 is built from 15 residues. The germline V and J ends were trimmed by 5 bases and 5 bases, with 18 bases remaining between them. Germline values: CDR1 SGHTA, CDR2 FQGNSA. In DNA, the CDR3 is TGTGCCAGCAGCACCACAGGGTCCGGAGAGTATGGCTACACCTTC. Encoded protein: CASSTTGSGEYGYTF. The variable domain in full, completed from reference TRBV7-2 and TRBJ1-2, reads GAGVSQSPSNKVTEKGKDVELRCDPISGHTALYWYRQSLGQGLEFLIYFQGNSAPDKSGLPSDRFSAERTGGSVSTLTIQRTQQEDSAVYLCASSTTGSGEYGYTFGSGTRLTVV.

The CDR3 sequence is CASSPAGGRPNEQFF. CDR3 DNA: TGTGCCAGCAGTCCTGCGGGGGGGCGGCCCAATGAGCAGTTCTTC. The V gene is TRBV12-3 or TRBV12-4, the J gene TRBJ2-1, with 9 bases fitting TRBD2. With 5 bases clipped from V and 6 bases from J, the junction kept 8 bases outside the gene matches. The CDR3 totals 15 residues.

The chain has TRBV5-1 and TRBJ1-6; 10 nucleotides match TRBD1. CDR3 size: 14 residues. The germline V gene encodes CDR1 SGHRS and CDR2 YFSETQ. Trimming at V came to 3 bases and at J to 8 bases, leaving 2 bases not matched to a gene. CDR3 region: CASSSDRGDSPLHF. The CDR3 coding sequence is TGCGCCAGCAGCTCGGACAGGGGGGATTCACCCCTCCACTTT.

J is TRBJ1-1 and V is TRBV4-1; a possible D gene is TRBD1 (6 bases). V shed 0 bases and J shed 5 bases, with 13 bases lying between them. Germline V gene lookup returns CDR1 MGHRA and CDR2 YSYEKL. This CDR3 region has 15 residues. In DNA form, the CDR3 reads TGCGCCAGCAGCCAAGAGAACAGGGAAGGAACTGAAGCTTTCTTT. Protein sequence: CASSQENREGTEAFF.

J is TRBJ2-3 and V is TRBV11-1; a weak D match, TRBD1 (6 bases). From germline, CDR1 is SGHAT and CDR2 FQDESV (reference sequence). The CDR3 runs 15 residues. V was cut by 5 bases and J by 7 bases, with 19 bases left in between. As DNA, the CDR3 is TGTGCCAGCAGCCATACTGGGACACTGGCACATACGCAGTATTTT. Translation: CASSHTGTLAHTQYF.

This chain connects TRBV30 to TRBJ2-5, with a weak D call TRBD1 (6 bases). V was shortened by 2 bases and J by 4 bases, with 11 bases between the two germline ends. The germline gives CDR1 GTSNPN, CDR2 SVGIG (reference sequence). The CDR3 sequence is 13 residues long. This chain's CDR3 is CAWSTGTVETQYF. The DNA for the CDR3 is TGTGCCTGGAGTACAGGGACGGTAGAGACCCAGTACTTC.